One and the same sample provided the 27 T cell receptor beta chains below, sequenced in a study of CD8 T cells in ankylosing spondylitis. Study findings and constraints: Characteristic, it appeared, of ankylosing spondylitis blood was a TCR beta motif of fewer than 10 highly homologous variants.

The antigens these receptors bind are not known. Each CDR3 protein is one row after TCRdb ran MiXCR on the 5' RACE reads. The table lists 800,000 to 900,000 distinct CDR3 sequences, 10% to 15% of them singletons. Sequencing used blood, either unsorted or a sorted T cell fraction (not recorded which). Source of these receptors: a male donor with ankylosing spondylitis.

This clonotype was picked up many times. The rearrangement links TRBV20-1 to TRBJ1-2; D call uncertain. The germline V gene has CDR1 DFQATT and CDR2 SNEGSKA (reference sequence). This CDR3 has 11 amino acids. V lost 5 bases, J lost 6 bases, and 10 bases lay in between. DNA for the CDR3: TGCAGTGCTGGCCTAGGGAATGGCTACACCTTC. Translation gives CSAGLGNGYTF.

The chain uses TRBV4-3 and TRBJ2-7; the D call may be TRBD1 or TRBD2 (5 bases each). In germline, CDR1 is LGHNA, CDR2 YSLEER. CDR3 size: 15 residues. V dropped 0 bases and J dropped 5 bases, with 14 bases sitting between them. CDR3 amino acids: CASSQDFGQGDEQYF. CDR3 nucleotides: TGCGCCAGCAGCCAAGATTTTGGGCAGGGAGACGAGCAGTACTTC.

The chain uses TRBV19 and TRBJ1-4; D perhaps matches TRBD1 (5 bases). Looked up from germline, CDR1 is LNHDA and CDR2 is SQIVND (reference sequence). The CDR3 extends over 13 amino acids. Trimming stripped 7 bases from V and 4 bases from J, with 10 bases between. CDR3 loop: CASKRDHNEKLFF. The CDR3 nucleotides are TGTGCCAGTAAGCGGGACCATAATGAAAAACTGTTTTTT.

This clonotype came up a few times. This chain uses TRBV20-1 with TRBJ1-1; D is possibly TRBD1 (6 bases). This CDR3 spans 12 amino acids. The germline V gene encodes CDR1 DFQATT and CDR2 SNEGSKA (reference sequence). The V and J ends lost 2 bases and 8 bases respectively, with 12 bases between them. Here the CDR3 reads CSARPFGTEAFF. The CDR3, as DNA: TGCAGTGCTAGACCCTTCGGGACAGAAGCTTTCTTT.

The rearrangement links TRBV6-1 to TRBJ1-2; D gene uncertain. Germline CDR1 is MNHNS and CDR2 is SASEGT. V gave up 5 bases and J gave up 3 bases, with 7 bases separating them. This CDR3 region has 12 residues. The CDR3 DNA sequence: TGTGCCAGCAGTTTGACCTACTATGGCTACACCTTC. Its translation is CASSLTYYGYTF.

This clonotype was observed once. This sequence joins TRBV2 and TRBJ2-5; 10 bases agree with TRBD2. The V and J ends lost 4 bases and 4 bases, in that order; junction bases with no gene match: 3. CDR3 length: 14 residues. Per germline, CDR1 SNHLY and CDR2 FYNNEI. The CDR3 DNA reads TGTGCCAGCAGTGTCTTAGCGGGGGGAGAGACCCAGTACTTC. It is translated as CASSVLAGGETQYF.

The rearrangement links TRBV7-3 to TRBJ2-1; perhaps D is TRBD1 or TRBD2 (5 bases each). The CDR3 runs to 18 residues. CDR1 is SGHTA, CDR2 FQGTGA, per germline. V was pared by 5 bases and J by 2 bases, with 22 bases between. The DNA of the CDR3 is TGTGCCAGCAGCCCTTGGGGCAGCGCGGGCGCTACCTACAATGAGCAGTTCTTC. It specifies CASSPWGSAGATYNEQFF. Full variable domain (missing parts from reference TRBV7-3 and TRBJ2-1): GAGVSQTPSNKVTEKGKYVELRCDPISGHTALYWYRQSLGQGPEFLIYFQGTGAADDSGLPNDRFFAVRPEGSVSTLKIQRTERGDSAVYLCASSPWGSAGATYNEQFFGPGTRLTVL.

This clonotype was counted between two and nine times. The chain employs TRBV7-2 and TRBJ1-5, with D unresolved. Germline values: CDR1 SGHTA, CDR2 FQGNSA. Between the trimmed V and J ends, which lost 4 bases and 0 bases, there was a span of 7 bases. There are 14 residues in the CDR3. Here the CDR3 DNA reads TGTGCCAGCAGCTCCGTCTATAGCAATCAGCCCCAGCATTTT. It is translated as CASSSVYSNQPQHF.

In this sample, this clonotype turned up many times. The rearrangement joins TRBV4-3 to TRBJ1-6, with unresolved D. CDR3 length equals 16 residues. Germline V gives CDR1 LGHNA, CDR2 YSLEER. The germline V and J ends were trimmed by 4 bases and 8 bases, with 18 bases remaining between them. CDR3 coding DNA: TGCGCCAGCAGCCGGGCCCCGGGAACTGCGGATTCACCCCTCCACTTT. It encodes CASSRAPGTADSPLHF.

In this sample, this clonotype turned up a few times. The gene calls are TRBV7-2 and TRBJ1-3, with a tentative D call TRBD1 (6 bases). The CDR3 runs to 15 residues. Deletions cut 8 bases from V and 6 bases from J, with 20 bases between. Germline lookup yields CDR1 SGHTA and CDR2 FQGNSA. This CDR3 is CASRPGGGDSNTIYF. CDR3 DNA: TGTGCCAGCCGCCCCGGAGGGGGTGACTCAAACACCATATATTTT.

This clonotype was counted ten times or more. This rearrangement joins TRBV20-1 to TRBJ2-7; 7 bases match TRBD1. V shed 3 bases and J 0 bases; nucleotides not matched to a gene: 5. Germline V gene sequence: CDR1 DFQATT, CDR2 SNEGSKA (reference sequence). This CDR3 spans 14 amino acids. CDR3 sequence reads: CSASIGTVSYEQYF. In DNA, the CDR3 is TGCAGTGCTAGTATAGGGACAGTCTCCTACGAGCAGTACTTC.

In this sample, this clonotype turned up a few times. This sequence joins TRBV5-1 and TRBJ2-2; D perhaps matches TRBD1 (6 bases). Germline CDR1 and CDR2: SGHRS and YFSETQ. The ends were cut back, 2 bases at V and 0 bases at J, with 11 bases in the middle. This CDR3 has 16 residues. The CDR3 loop reads CASSFDDRTNTGELFF. DNA of the CDR3: TGCGCCAGCAGCTTTGATGACAGGACGAACACCGGGGAGCTGTTTTTT.

There are a few counts of this clonotype. An end of the junction does not agree with germline; a read error may underlie this. CDR3 loop: CASSPLPGTGNSGYTF. The CDR3 nucleotides read TGTGCCAGCTCACCCTTGCCCGGGACAGGGAACTCTGGCTACACCTTC. This chain joins TRBV18 and TRBJ1-2, with 9 positions matching TRBD1. Per the germline V gene, CDR1 is KGHSH and CDR2 is LQKENI. The length of the CDR3 is 16 residues.

This clonotype was seen only a few times. The chain joins TRBV7-9 to TRBJ2-3; 8 positions agree with TRBD2. Germline CDR1 is SEHNR and CDR2 is FQNEAQ (reference sequence). The CDR3 totals 13 residues. V dropped 10 bases and J dropped 1; count of bases not matched to a gene: 4. Written as DNA, the CDR3 is TGTGCCACCTCGGGAGGGCGCACAGATACGCAGTATTTT. It translates to CATSGGRTDTQYF.

The sample holds a few counts of this clonotype. This chain uses TRBV7-9 with TRBJ2-7; no clear D gene. The CDR3 length is 13 residues. Germline CDR1 SEHNR, CDR2 FQNEAQ (reference sequence). V was cut by 5 bases and J by 9 bases, with 17 bases left in between. Here the CDR3 reads CASSPPGPLAQYF. The CDR3 region has the DNA TGTGCCAGCAGCCCGCCAGGTCCATTGGCGCAGTACTTC.

This clonotype has a count of ten or more. The chain carries TRBV5-1 and TRBJ1-2, with D hard to call. The CDR3 contains 12 residues. Per germline, CDR1 SGHRS and CDR2 YFSETQ. With 4 bases removed from V and 10 bases from J, the gap between germline ends came to 14 bases. CDR3 sequence reads: CASSPGLFFYTF. DNA of the CDR3: TGCGCCAGCAGCCCCGGACTCTTTTTCTACACCTTC.

CDR3 nucleotides: TGCGCCAGCAGCCAAGTGGGACTAGCGGGGGGTTTGGATGAGCAGTTCTTC. It codes for CASSQVGLAGGLDEQFF. The chain carries TRBV4-3 and TRBJ2-1, with TRBD2 identical over 15 bases. CDR1 is LGHNA, CDR2 YSLEER, per germline. This CDR3 spans 17 amino acids. Germline trimming cut 1 base from V and 8 bases from J; bases unmatched to any gene: 6.

There are a few counts of this clonotype. The chain recombines TRBV20-1 with TRBJ1-1, with no clear D. CDR1 is DFQATT, CDR2 SNEGSKA, per germline (reference sequence). This CDR3 has 11 amino acids. V was cut by 6 bases and J by 5 bases, with 10 bases left in between. The CDR3 sequence is CSALAGTEAFF. The DNA for the CDR3 is TGCAGTGCGTTGGCGGGGACTGAAGCTTTCTTT.

This chain uses TRBV20-1 with TRBJ2-3; 10 bases map to TRBD2. Germline trimming cut 3 bases from V and 2 bases from J; bases unmatched to any gene: 14. Looked up from germline, CDR1 is DFQATT and CDR2 is SNEGSKA (reference sequence). This CDR3 is built from 18 residues. CDR3 sequence (DNA): TGCAGTGCTAGTCGGGTTTATGGGCTAGCGGGAGCCACAGATACGCAGTATTTT. As protein: CSASRVYGLAGATDTQYF.

The chain links TRBV19 to TRBJ1-5; no firm D call. The CDR3 has 14 residues. CDR1 is LNHDA, CDR2 SQIVND, per germline (reference sequence). Trimming left V 0 bases short and J 3 bases short, with 6 bases between. The CDR3 DNA is TGTGCCAGTAGTATAGACTTCTACAATCAGCCCCAGCATTTT. Translation: CASSIDFYNQPQHF. The whole variable domain, filled in from reference TRBV19 and TRBJ1-5, reads DGGITQSPKYLFRKEGQNVTLSCEQNLNHDAMYWYRQDPGQGLRLIYYSQIVNDFQKGDIAEGYSVSREKKESFPLTVTSAQKNPTAFYLCASSIDFYNQPQHFGDGTRLSIL.

The chain carries TRBV20-1 and TRBJ2-5, with 7 bases fitting TRBD2. J gave up 5 bases and V 4 bases, and 16 bases lay outside the gene matches. There are 16 residues in the CDR3. CDR1 DFQATT and CDR2 SNEGSKA come from the germline V gene (reference sequence). The CDR3 sequence is CSAKSVVRTSRETQYF. CDR3 in DNA: TGCAGTGCTAAAAGTGTAGTCAGGACTAGTAGGGAGACCCAGTACTTC.

This clonotype was counted between two and nine times. The chain has TRBV20-1 and TRBJ2-7, with D perhaps matching TRBD2 (6 bases). This CDR3 region has 14 residues. Germline values: CDR1 DFQATT, CDR2 SNEGSKA (reference sequence). The V gene lost 6 bases and the J gene lost 6 bases, with 21 bases spanning the gap. CDR3 protein: CSADRSPDYGEQYF. CDR3 sequence (DNA): TGCAGTGCCGATAGGTCCCCGGACTACGGCGAGCAGTACTTC.

This clonotype was found a few times. The CDR3 here is CAISDRDRVAGELFF. CDR3 sequence (DNA): TGTGCCATCAGTGACCGGGACAGGGTGGCCGGGGAGCTGTTTTTT. The V call is TRBV10-3, the J call TRBJ2-2, with TRBD1 matching over 9 bases. This CDR3 spans 15 amino acids. The V gene end was trimmed by 3 bases and the J gene end by 6 bases; junction bases not matched to a gene: 5. Germline CDR1 ENHRY, CDR2 SYGVKD.

This clonotype showed up just a few times. This chain connects TRBV9 to TRBJ1-2, with D possibly TRBD1 on 5 matching bases. The CDR3 is 15 amino acids. V lost 0 bases, J lost 4 bases, and 13 bases lay in between. Germline V gives CDR1 SGDLS, CDR2 YYNGEE. The CDR3 region has the DNA TGTGCCAGCAGCGTAGGGGTTACAGGACGCTATGGCTACACCTTC. This sequence encodes CASSVGVTGRYGYTF.

This clonotype was picked up a small number of times. The rearrangement uses TRBV7-2 and TRBJ2-5; TRBD2 aligns across 10 bases. The CDR3 spans 17 residues. Germline CDR1 is SGHTA and CDR2 is FQGNSA. V trimming: 1 base; J trimming: 9 bases; junction bases outside the gene matches: 14. DNA of the CDR3: TGTGCCAGCAGCTTAGTAGGTCTAGCGGGGGATGCGCGGGCCCAGTACTTC. Translating gives CASSLVGLAGDARAQYF.

The chain couples TRBV9 to TRBJ1-6; D is uncertain. This CDR3 comprises 15 residues. Germline V gives CDR1 SGDLS, CDR2 YYNGEE. The V gene lost 6 bases and the J gene lost 0 bases, with 10 bases spanning the gap. The CDR3 sequence is CASNFGGSYNSPLHF. For the CDR3, the DNA is TGTGCCAGCAATTTTGGCGGCTCCTATAATTCACCCCTCCACTTT.

This chain connects TRBV18 to TRBJ2-5, with D hard to call. The CDR3 is 13 amino acids. CDR1 is KGHSH and CDR2 is LQKENI in the germline V gene. V was pared by 2 bases and J by 1 base, with 5 bases between. The DNA for the CDR3 is TGTGCCAGCTCACCATTTTCCCAAGAGACCCAGTACTTC. Protein sequence: CASSPFSQETQYF.